The sequence of this TCR beta chain was determined in a study of technical replicates of blood from a few donors. Trimming removed 1 base from V and 2 bases from J, with 10 bases in between. This CDR3 has 15 residues. Germline values: CDR1 SGHVS, CDR2 FQNEAQ. This clone has a single count. Only in-frame clones appear in the TCRdb table, and some are missing; sequencing was by immunoSEQ multiplex PCR. The sample shows around 83,000 clones, more than 90% of them seen only once. This TCR derives from a human donor in good health. Sequences were obtained from T cells isolated from PBMCs. The rearrangement uses TRBV7-8 and TRBJ2-3; D might be TRBD1 (6 bases). The CDR3: CASSLGWTDTDTQYF. The CDR3 region has the DNA TGTGCCAGCAGCTTAGGCTGGACAGACACAGATACGCAGTATTTT.